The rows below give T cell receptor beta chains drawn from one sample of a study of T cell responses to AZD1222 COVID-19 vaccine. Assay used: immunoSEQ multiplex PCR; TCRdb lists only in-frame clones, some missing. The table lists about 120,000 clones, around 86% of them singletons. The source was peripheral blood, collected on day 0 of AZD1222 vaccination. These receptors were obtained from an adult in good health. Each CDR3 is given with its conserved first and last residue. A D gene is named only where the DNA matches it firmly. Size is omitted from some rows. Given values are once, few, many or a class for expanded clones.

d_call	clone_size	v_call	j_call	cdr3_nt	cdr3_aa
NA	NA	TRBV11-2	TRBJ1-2	TGTGCCAGCAGCTTATCTGGGGATGGCTACACCTTC	CASSLSGDGYTF
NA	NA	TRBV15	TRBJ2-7	TGTGCCACCAGCAGGGCTGGATCCTACGAGCAGTACTTC	CATSRAGSYEQYF
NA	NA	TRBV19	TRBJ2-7	TGTGCCACCCGGTTTAGGGCCGGCTACGAGCAGTACTTC	CATRFRAGYEQYF
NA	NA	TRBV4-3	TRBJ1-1	TGCGCCAGCAGCCAAGATATAGTGAACACTGAAGCTTTCTTT	CASSQDIVNTEAFF
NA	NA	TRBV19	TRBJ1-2	TGTGCCAGTAGTATAGTTGGGGCCCCTTATGGCTACACCTTC	CASSIVGAPYGYTF
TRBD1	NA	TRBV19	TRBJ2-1	TGTGCCAGTAGTAGGGCACAGGGGGCCTACAATGAGCAGTTCTTC	CASSRAQGAYNEQFF
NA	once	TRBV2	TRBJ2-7	TGTGCCAGCAGTCCAGGGCGCGAGCAGTACTTC	CASSPGREQYF
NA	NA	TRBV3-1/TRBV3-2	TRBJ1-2	TGTGCCAGCAGCCAAAGTCTGGCGTATGGCTACACCTTC	CASSQSLAYGYTF
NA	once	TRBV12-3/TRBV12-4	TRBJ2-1	TGTGCCAGCAGTTATCAGGCTGAGCAGTTCTTC	CASSYQAEQFF
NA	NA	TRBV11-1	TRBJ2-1	TGTGCCAGCAGCTTAGCTAGGGTTTGGCTCCCGCGCAATGAGCAGTTCTTC	CASSLARVWLPRNEQFF
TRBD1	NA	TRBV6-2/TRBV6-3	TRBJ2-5	TGTGCCAGCAGTGGAGGTTGGACAGGGAGAGAGACCCAGTACTTC	CASSGGWTGRETQYF
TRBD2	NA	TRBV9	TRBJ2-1	TGTGCCAGCAGCACCCCTCGGGGCGGGGGGGCCTACAATGAGCAGTTCTTC	CASSTPRGGGAYNEQFF
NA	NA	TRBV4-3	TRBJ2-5	TGCGCCAGCAGCCAATCGAGGGGAGAGACCCAGTACTTC	CASSQSRGETQYF
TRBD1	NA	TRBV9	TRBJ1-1	TGTGCCAGCAGCGTAGAACAGGGGGGTTGGTCTGAAGCTTTCTTT	CASSVEQGGWSEAFF
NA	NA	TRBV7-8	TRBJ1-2	TGTGCCAGCAGCCCCCGGAGGACGCACGGCTATGGCTACACCTTC	CASSPRRTHGYGYTF
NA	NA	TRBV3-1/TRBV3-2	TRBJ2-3	TGTGCCAGCAGCCACGCGGCGGGGGATACGCAGTATTTT	CASSHAAGDTQYF
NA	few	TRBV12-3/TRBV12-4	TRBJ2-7	TGTGCCAGCAGTTCCACAGACAGCTACGAGCAGTACTTC	CASSSTDSYEQYF
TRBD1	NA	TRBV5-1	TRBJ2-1	TGCGCCAGCAACCCACAAGAGGGGGCTGCCTACAATGAGCAGTTCTTC	CASNPQEGAAYNEQFF